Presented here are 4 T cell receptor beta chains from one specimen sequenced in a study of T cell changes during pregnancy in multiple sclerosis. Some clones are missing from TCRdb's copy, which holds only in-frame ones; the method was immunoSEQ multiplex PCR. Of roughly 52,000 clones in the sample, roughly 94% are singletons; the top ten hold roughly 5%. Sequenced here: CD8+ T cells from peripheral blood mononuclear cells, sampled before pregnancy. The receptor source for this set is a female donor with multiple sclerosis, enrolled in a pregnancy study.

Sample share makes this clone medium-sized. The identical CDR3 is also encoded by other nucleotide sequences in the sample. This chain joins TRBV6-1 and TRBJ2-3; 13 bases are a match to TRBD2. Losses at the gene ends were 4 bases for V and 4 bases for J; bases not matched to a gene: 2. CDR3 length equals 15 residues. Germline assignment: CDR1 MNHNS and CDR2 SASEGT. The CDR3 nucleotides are TGTGCCAGCAGTGGACTAGCGGGAGGCCCAGATACGCAGTATTTT. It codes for CASSGLAGGPDTQYF.

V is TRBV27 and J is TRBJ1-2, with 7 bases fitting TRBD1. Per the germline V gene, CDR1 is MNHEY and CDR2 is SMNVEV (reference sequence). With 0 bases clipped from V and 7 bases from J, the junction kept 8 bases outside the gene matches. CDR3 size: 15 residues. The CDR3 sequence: CASSLSAGGGSGYTF. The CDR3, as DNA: TGTGCCAGCAGTTTATCGGCAGGGGGAGGCAGTGGCTACACCTTC.

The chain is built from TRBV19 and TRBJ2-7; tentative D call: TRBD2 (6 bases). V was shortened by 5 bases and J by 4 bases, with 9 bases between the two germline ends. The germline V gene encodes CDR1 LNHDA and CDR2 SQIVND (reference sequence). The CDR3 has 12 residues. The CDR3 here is CASSAGQYEQYF. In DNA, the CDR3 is TGTGCCAGTAGTGCGGGGCAGTACGAGCAGTACTTC.

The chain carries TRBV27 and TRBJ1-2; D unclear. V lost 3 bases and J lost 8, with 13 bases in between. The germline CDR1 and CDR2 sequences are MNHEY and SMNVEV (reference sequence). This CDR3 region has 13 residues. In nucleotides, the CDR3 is TGTGCCAGCAGTTTCGGAGGGAAGGTCGGCTACACCTTC. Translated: CASSFGGKVGYTF.